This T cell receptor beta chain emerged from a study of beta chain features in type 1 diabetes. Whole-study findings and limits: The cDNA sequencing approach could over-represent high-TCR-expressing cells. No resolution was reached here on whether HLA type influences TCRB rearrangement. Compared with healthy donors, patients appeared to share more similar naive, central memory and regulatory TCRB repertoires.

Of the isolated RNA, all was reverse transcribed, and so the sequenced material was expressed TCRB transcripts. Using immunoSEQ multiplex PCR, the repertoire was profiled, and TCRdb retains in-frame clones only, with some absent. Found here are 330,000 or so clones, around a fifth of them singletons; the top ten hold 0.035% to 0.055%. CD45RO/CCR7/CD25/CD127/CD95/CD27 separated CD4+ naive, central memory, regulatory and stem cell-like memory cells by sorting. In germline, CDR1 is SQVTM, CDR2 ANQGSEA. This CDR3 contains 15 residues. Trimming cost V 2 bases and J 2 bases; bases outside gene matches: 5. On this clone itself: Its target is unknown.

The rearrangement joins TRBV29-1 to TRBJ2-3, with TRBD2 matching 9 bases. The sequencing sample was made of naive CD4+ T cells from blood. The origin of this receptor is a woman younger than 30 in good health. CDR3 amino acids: CSVERTSENTDTQYF. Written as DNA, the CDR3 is TGCAGCGTTGAAAGGACTAGCGAGAACACAGATACGCAGTATTTT.